The next 26 T cell receptor beta chains were all read from a single sample in a study of CD8 T cells in Susac syndrome. With random hexamers, roughly 0.45 to 1 ug RNA was reverse transcribed. TCRdb fed the immunoSEQ multiplex PCR reads into MiXCR, producing one record per CDR3 protein. The sample contains about 210,000 distinct CDR3 sequences, 85% to 95% of which appear only once. Input material: CD4+ T cells from PBMCs. These receptors all come from a human donor in good health.

V usage is TRBV27 and J usage is TRBJ2-1; the D is unclear. Germline loops: CDR1 MNHEY, CDR2 SMNVEV (reference sequence). The CDR3 is 13 residues long. V was shortened by 5 bases and J by 6 bases, with 11 bases between the two germline ends. The CDR3: CASSQSIGNEQFF. CDR3 sequence (DNA): TGTGCCAGCAGTCAAAGTATCGGCAATGAGCAGTTCTTC.

The CDR3 DNA follows: TGTGCCAGCAGCGCGTCTGGCTACACCTTC. It encodes CASSASGYTF. The V call is TRBV11-2, the J call TRBJ1-2; D gene ambiguous. This CDR3 has 10 amino acids. Between the trimmed V and J ends, which lost 5 bases and 7 bases, there was a span of 5 bases. The V gene's germline CDR1 is SGHAT and CDR2 FQNNGV.

This chain uses TRBV4-1 with TRBJ1-5; TRBD1 agrees at 9 bases. Germline-derived CDR1 and CDR2 are MGHRA and YSYEKL. The V gene end was trimmed by 4 bases and the J gene end by 6 bases; junction bases not matched to a gene: 10. The CDR3 spans 16 residues. The CDR3 sequence is CASSPRRTGDRQPQHF. The CDR3 bases are TGCGCCAGCAGCCCGAGACGGACAGGGGATCGTCAGCCCCAGCATTTT.

This clonotype was seen just once. V gene TRBV14 combines with J gene TRBJ2-1; D is undetermined. With 0 bases removed from V and 3 bases from J, the gap between germline ends came to 9 bases. The CDR3 consists of 15 residues. The germline V gene has CDR1 SGHDN and CDR2 FVKESK. CDR3 coding DNA: TGTGCCAGCAGCCAAGATTCCGGAGACTACAATGAGCAGTTCTTC. Protein: CASSQDSGDYNEQFF. The complete variable domain, with remaining parts taken from reference TRBV14 and TRBJ2-1, reads EAGVTQFPSHSVIEKGQTVTLRCDPISGHDNLYWYRRVMGKEIKFLLHFVKESKQDESGMPNNRFLAERTGGTYSTLKVQPAELEDSGVYFCASSQDSGDYNEQFFGPGTRLTVL.

The chain carries TRBV18 and TRBJ2-7; TRBD2 agrees at 8 bases. Losses at the gene ends were 3 bases for V and 7 bases for J; bases not matched to a gene: 5. The CDR3 contains 13 residues. The germline gives CDR1 KGHSH, CDR2 LQKENI. The CDR3 reads CASSPLGLGEQYV. For the CDR3, the DNA is TGTGCCAGCTCACCGCTGGGACTAGGGGAGCAGTACGTC.

The V gene is TRBV9, the J gene TRBJ2-3, with 7 bases identical to TRBD2. The CDR3 contains 15 residues. V dropped 1 base and J dropped 6; count of bases not matched to a gene: 8. The germline gives CDR1 SGDLS, CDR2 YYNGEE. The CDR3 loop is CASSVHQREWDTQYF. For the CDR3, the DNA is TGTGCCAGCAGCGTACATCAGCGGGAATGGGATACGCAGTATTTT.

The chain employs TRBV12-3 or TRBV12-4 and TRBJ2-1, with TRBD2 matching over 12 bases. Trimming at V came to 4 bases and at J to 6 bases, leaving 13 bases not matched to a gene. The CDR3 loop spans 18 amino acids. As DNA, the CDR3 is TGTGCCAGCAGTTCAAGTAGGCTAGCGGGAGGGAGAGCCAATGAGCAGTTCTTC. Protein: CASSSSRLAGGRANEQFF.

This chain uses TRBV9 with TRBJ2-3; the match to TRBD2 covers 13 bases. The V gene's germline CDR1 is SGDLS and CDR2 YYNGEE. V was pared by 2 bases and J by 2 bases, with 2 bases of the junction left unmatched. This CDR3 has 16 residues. CDR3 bases: TGTGCCAGCAGCGTGGGGACTAGCGGGACCACAGATACGCAGTATTTT. The encoded protein is CASSVGTSGTTDTQYF.

A few counts support this clonotype. The rearrangement uses TRBV9 and TRBJ2-3, with TRBD2 matching 10 bases. The germline V gene has CDR1 SGDLS and CDR2 YYNGEE. V gave up 3 bases and J gave up 10 bases; unmatched junction bases: 11. CDR3 length: 15 amino acids. The CDR3 DNA reads as TGTGCCAGCAGCGCTTCTAGCGGGAGTGGTGCGCCGCAGTATTTT. Residues: CASSASSGSGAPQYF.

V is TRBV24-1 and J is TRBJ2-3; D remains unclear. The V end lost 5 bases, the J end lost 5 bases, and 13 bases lay between the germline ends. Germline values: CDR1 KGHDR, CDR2 SFDVKD. CDR3 length: 14 residues. The CDR3 DNA is TGTGCCACCAGTGCCTTTGGGTCGGGAGATACGCAGTATTTT. Amino acids: CATSAFGSGDTQYF.

V and J are TRBV29-1 and TRBJ2-7; TRBD1 might be the D (6 bases). The germline CDR1 and CDR2 sequences are SQVTM and ANQGSEA. The CDR3 length is 14 residues. V lost 6 bases and J lost 5, with 20 bases in between. The CDR3 is CSVVGTFRGDEQYF. CDR3 nucleotide sequence: TGCAGCGTCGTCGGGACATTTAGAGGAGACGAGCAGTACTTC.

The V call is TRBV21-1, the J call TRBJ2-7. TRBV21-1 is listed as a pseudogene. The CDR3 runs to 12 residues. The CDR3 here is CASSKAESEQYF. DNA for the CDR3: TGTGCCAGCAGCAAAGCGGAATCAGAGCAGTACTTC.

The V and J genes are TRBV12-3 or TRBV12-4 and TRBJ1-1; no firm D call. The CDR3 totals 13 residues. The V gene lost 5 bases and the J gene lost 3 bases, with 10 bases spanning the gap. Here the CDR3 DNA reads TGTGCCAGCAGTCCTACACGGCACACTGAAGCTTTCTTT. Amino acid sequence: CASSPTRHTEAFF.

The V and J genes are TRBV4-1 and TRBJ1-5; D may be TRBD1 (5 bases). CDR3 length: 16 residues. Per germline, CDR1 MGHRA and CDR2 YSYEKL. Trimming removed 3 bases at V and 1 base at J, with 13 bases between. The CDR3 coding sequence is TGCGCCAGCAGCCAGGGCAAGGGGAACAGCAATCAGCCCCAGCATTTT. As protein: CASSQGKGNSNQPQHF.

This clonotype appeared once. The rearrangement joins TRBV20-1 to TRBJ2-7; D ambiguous. Trimming shortened V by 0 bases and J by 1 base, and 10 bases separated the two germline ends. Germline CDR1 and CDR2: DFQATT and SNEGSKA (reference sequence). The CDR3 is made up of 14 amino acids. The CDR3 reads CSARDRSTSYEQYV. The CDR3, as DNA: TGCAGTGCTAGAGACAGGTCTACTTCCTACGAGCAGTACGTC.

The chain employs TRBV5-1 and TRBJ2-5; TRBD2 might be the D (6 bases). From germline, CDR1 is SGHRS and CDR2 YFSETQ. The V end was cut by 0 bases, the J end by 1 base, with 10 bases between. The CDR3 totals 15 residues. CDR3 DNA: TGCGCCAGCAGCTTGGATGTGGGGGGCCAAGAGACCCAGTACTTC. The encoded protein is CASSLDVGGQETQYF.

This chain uses TRBV30 with TRBJ2-5; D remains unclear. V was shortened by 1 base and J by 3 bases, with 0 bases between the two germline ends. Germline V gives CDR1 GTSNPN, CDR2 SVGIG (reference sequence). The CDR3 covers 10 residues. The CDR3 DNA reads as TGTGCCTGGAGTGAAGAGACCCAGTACTTC. Its protein is CAWSEETQYF. Full variable domain (remainder filled in from reference TRBV30 and TRBJ2-5): SQTIHQWPATLVQPVGSPLSLECTVEGTSNPNLYWYRQAAGRGLQLLFYSVGIGQISSEVPQNLSASRPQDRQFILSSKKLLLSDSGFYLCAWSEETQYFGPGTRLLVL.

The V call is TRBV29-1, the J call TRBJ2-1, with 13 bases identical to TRBD2. The CDR3 consists of 17 residues. J was trimmed by 5 bases and V by 8 bases; bases with no gene match: 15. The V gene's germline CDR1 is SQVTM and CDR2 ANQGSEA. CDR3 in DNA: TGCAGCCTAGGGGGACTAGCGGGATTTAACCGGAACAATGAGCAGTTCTTC. Protein product: CSLGGLAGFNRNNEQFF.

The rearrangement uses TRBV4-1 and TRBJ1-2, with unresolved D. This CDR3 is 17 amino acids long. Germline CDR1 is MGHRA and CDR2 is YSYEKL. V lost 2 bases to trimming and J lost 5 bases, with 21 bases between them. The CDR3 sequence: CASSQTHRAVDGYGYTF. The DNA of the CDR3 is TGCGCCAGCAGCCAAACCCACCGGGCAGTAGATGGTTATGGCTACACCTTC.

The rearrangement joins TRBV5-1 to TRBJ2-1, with D possibly being TRBD1 (6 bases). The V end lost 3 bases, the J end lost 3 bases, and 10 bases lay between the germline ends. The CDR3 totals 14 residues. Per germline, CDR1 SGHRS and CDR2 YFSETQ. DNA for the CDR3: TGCGCCAGCAGCTCCTCGGGACACTACAATGAGCAGTTCTTC. The encoded protein is CASSSSGHYNEQFF.

The chain is built from TRBV20-1 and TRBJ1-5; no clear D gene. The germline V gene encodes CDR1 DFQATT and CDR2 SNEGSKA (reference sequence). V was shortened by 4 bases and J by 4 bases, with 14 bases between the two germline ends. The CDR3 contains 14 residues. CDR3: CSAKPGSPNQPQHF. The CDR3 DNA sequence: TGCAGTGCTAAACCGGGTTCTCCAAATCAGCCCCAGCATTTT.

This sequence joins TRBV3-1 and TRBJ2-4; D is perhaps TRBD1 or TRBD2 (5 bases each). V was cut by 0 bases and J by 6 bases, with 9 bases left in between. Germline V CDR1 and CDR2: LGHDT, YNNKEL (reference sequence). The length of the CDR3 is 14 residues. The CDR3 region has the DNA TGTGCCAGCAGCCAAGACCGGGACCTAAACATTCAGTACTTC. Its protein is CASSQDRDLNIQYF.

The chain couples TRBV14 to TRBJ2-1; 9 bases line up with TRBD1. Trimming cost V 4 bases and J 7 bases; bases outside gene matches: 11. CDR3 length: 16 residues. CDR1 and CDR2 (germline): SGHDN, FVKESK. Here the CDR3 DNA reads TGTGCCAGCAGCCGGACGGGGACAGGGTGGAATAATGAGCAGTTCTTC. This gives the protein CASSRTGTGWNNEQFF.

V gene TRBV3-1 combines with J gene TRBJ2-5; 7 bases match TRBD1. The germline V gene has CDR1 LGHDT and CDR2 YNNKEL (reference sequence). Trimming at V came to 6 bases and at J to 4 bases, leaving 5 bases not matched to a gene. CDR3 length: 13 amino acids. The CDR3 bases are TGTGCCAGCAGGCACAGGGGACGAGAGACCCAGTACTTC. Residues: CASRHRGRETQYF.

Notes on this clonotype: At one of its ends the junction is not consistent with the germline gene, which may arise from a read error. The chain couples TRBV2 to TRBJ2-1; 8 nucleotides match TRBD2. The CDR3 runs to 13 residues. The germline V gene has CDR1 SNHLY and CDR2 FYNNEI. The CDR3 protein is CASSEVWARGGIF. Here the CDR3 DNA reads TGTGCCAGCAGTGAAGTTTGGGCCCGGGGGGGCATCTTC.

The rearrangement joins TRBV29-1 to TRBJ2-5; D uncertain. Germline V gene lookup returns CDR1 SQVTM and CDR2 ANQGSEA. CDR3 length equals 13 residues. V lost 6 bases and J 2 bases, leaving 13 bases between the germline ends. The CDR3 loop is CSVLRQVQETQYF. The CDR3 DNA sequence: TGCAGCGTACTACGACAAGTGCAAGAGACCCAGTACTTC.